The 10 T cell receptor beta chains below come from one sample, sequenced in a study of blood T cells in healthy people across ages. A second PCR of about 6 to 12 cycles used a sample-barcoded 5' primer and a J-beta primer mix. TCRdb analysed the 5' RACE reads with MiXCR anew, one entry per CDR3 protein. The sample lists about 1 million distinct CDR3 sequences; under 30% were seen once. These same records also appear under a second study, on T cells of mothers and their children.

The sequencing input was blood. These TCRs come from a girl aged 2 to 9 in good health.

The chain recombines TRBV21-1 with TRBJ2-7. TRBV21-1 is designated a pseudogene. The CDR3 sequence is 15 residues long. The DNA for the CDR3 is TGTGCCAGCAGCATATCTCGACAGGGCTCCTACGAGCGGTACTTC. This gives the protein CASSISRQGSYERYF.

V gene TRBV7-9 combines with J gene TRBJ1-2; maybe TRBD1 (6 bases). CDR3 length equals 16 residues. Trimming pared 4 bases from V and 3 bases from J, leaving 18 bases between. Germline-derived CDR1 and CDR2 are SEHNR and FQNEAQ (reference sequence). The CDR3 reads CASSSSTGFLDYGYTF. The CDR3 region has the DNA TGTGCCAGCAGCTCCAGTACAGGGTTCTTGGACTATGGCTACACCTTC. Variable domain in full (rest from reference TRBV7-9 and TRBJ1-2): DTGVSQNPRHKITKRGQNVTFRCDPISEHNRLYWYRQTLGQGPEFLTYFQNEAQLEKSRLLSDRFSAERPKGSFSTLEIQRTEQGDSAMYLCASSSSTGFLDYGYTFGSGTRLTVV.

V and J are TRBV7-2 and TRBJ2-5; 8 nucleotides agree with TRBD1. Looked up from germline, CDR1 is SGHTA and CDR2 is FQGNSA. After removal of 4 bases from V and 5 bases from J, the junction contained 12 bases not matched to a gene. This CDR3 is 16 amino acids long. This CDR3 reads CASSYGTGTPAETQYF. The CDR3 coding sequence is TGTGCCAGCAGCTACGGGACAGGCACCCCGGCGGAGACCCAGTACTTC. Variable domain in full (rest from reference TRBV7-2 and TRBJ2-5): GAGVSQSPSNKVTEKGKDVELRCDPISGHTALYWYRQSLGQGLEFLIYFQGNSAPDKSGLPSDRFSAERTGGSVSTLTIQRTQQEDSAVYLCASSYGTGTPAETQYFGPGTRLLVL.

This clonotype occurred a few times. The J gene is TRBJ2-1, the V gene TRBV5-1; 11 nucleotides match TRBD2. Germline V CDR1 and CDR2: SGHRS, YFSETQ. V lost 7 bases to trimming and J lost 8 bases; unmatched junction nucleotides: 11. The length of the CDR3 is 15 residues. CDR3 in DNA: TGCGCCAGCGAGATGGGACTAGCGGTTGGGGATGAGCAGTTCTTC. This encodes CASEMGLAVGDEQFF.

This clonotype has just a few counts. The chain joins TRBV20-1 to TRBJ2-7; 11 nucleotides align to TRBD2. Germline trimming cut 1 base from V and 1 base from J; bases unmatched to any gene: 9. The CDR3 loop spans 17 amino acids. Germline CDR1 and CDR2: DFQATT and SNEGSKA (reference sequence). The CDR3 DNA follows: TGCAGTGCTAGAGGACTAGCGGGAACCATCCTTTCCTACGAGCAGTACTTC. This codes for CSARGLAGTILSYEQYF.

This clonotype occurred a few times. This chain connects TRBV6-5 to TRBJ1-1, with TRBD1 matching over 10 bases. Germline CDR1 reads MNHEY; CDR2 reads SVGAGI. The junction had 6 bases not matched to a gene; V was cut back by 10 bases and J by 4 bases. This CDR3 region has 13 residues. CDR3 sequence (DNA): TGTGCCACGGACAGGGGGATTGGCACTGAAGCTTTCTTT. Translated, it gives CATDRGIGTEAFF.

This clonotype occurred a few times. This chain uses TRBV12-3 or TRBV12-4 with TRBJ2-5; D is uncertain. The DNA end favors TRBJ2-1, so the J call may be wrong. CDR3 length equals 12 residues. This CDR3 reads CASSLAQSEQFF. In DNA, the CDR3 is TGTGCCAGCAGTTTAGCGCAGAGTGAGCAGTTCTTC.

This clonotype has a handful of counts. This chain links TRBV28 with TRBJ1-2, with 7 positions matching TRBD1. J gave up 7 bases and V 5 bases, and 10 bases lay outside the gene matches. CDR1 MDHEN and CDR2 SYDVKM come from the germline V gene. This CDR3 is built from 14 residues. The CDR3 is CASSTPLQGSGYTF. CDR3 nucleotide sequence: TGTGCCAGCAGTACTCCCCTACAGGGGTCTGGCTACACCTTC.

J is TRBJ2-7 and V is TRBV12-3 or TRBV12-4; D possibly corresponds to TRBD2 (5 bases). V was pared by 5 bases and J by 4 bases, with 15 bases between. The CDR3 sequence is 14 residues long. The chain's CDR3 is CASSEGSPSYEQYF. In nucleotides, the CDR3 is TGTGCCAGCAGTGAGGGCAGTCCCAGTTACGAGCAGTACTTC.

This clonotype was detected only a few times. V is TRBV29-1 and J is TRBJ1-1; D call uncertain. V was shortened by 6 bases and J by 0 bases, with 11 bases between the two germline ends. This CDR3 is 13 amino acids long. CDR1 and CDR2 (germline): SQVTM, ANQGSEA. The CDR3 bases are TGCAGCGTCGGACGTTCTATGAACACTGAAGCTTTCTTT. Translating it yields CSVGRSMNTEAFF.